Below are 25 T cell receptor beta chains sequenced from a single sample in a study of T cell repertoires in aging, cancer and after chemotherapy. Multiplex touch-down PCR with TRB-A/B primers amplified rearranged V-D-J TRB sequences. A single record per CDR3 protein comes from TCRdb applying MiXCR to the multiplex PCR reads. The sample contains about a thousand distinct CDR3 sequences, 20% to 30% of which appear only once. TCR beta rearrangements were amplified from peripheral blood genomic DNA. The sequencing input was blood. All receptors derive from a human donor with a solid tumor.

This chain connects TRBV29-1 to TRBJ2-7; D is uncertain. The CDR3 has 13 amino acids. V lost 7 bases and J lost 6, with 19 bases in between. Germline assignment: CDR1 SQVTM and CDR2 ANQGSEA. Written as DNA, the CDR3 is TGCAGCGCCACAGTGCTCGGTCCCTGCGAGCAGTACTTC. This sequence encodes CSATVLGPCEQYF.

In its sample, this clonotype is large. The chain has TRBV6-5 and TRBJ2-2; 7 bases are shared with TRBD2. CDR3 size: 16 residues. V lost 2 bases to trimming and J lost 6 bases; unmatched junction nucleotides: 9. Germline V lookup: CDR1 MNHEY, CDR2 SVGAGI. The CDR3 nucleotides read TGTGCCAGCAGTTACCTCAGGGCTAGCGGACCCGGGGAGCTGTTTTTT. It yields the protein CASSYLRASGPGELFF.

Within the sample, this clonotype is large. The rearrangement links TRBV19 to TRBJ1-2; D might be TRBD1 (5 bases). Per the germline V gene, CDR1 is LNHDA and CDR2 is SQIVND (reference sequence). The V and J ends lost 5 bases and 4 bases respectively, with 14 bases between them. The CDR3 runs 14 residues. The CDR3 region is CASSETGTTYGYTF. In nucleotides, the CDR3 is TGTGCCAGTAGTGAAACGGGGACTACCTATGGCTACACCTTC.

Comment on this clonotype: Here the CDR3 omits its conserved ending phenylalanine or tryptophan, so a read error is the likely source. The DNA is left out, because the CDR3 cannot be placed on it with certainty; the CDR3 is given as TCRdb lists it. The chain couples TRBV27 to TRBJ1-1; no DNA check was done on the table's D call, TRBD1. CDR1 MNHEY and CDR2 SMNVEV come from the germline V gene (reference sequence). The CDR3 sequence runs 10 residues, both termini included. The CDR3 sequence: CASTQGNRVL.

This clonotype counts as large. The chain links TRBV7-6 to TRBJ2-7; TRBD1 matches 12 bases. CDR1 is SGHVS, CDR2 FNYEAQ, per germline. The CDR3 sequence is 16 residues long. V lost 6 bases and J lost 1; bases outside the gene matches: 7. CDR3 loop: CASSSGTGGDSYEQYF. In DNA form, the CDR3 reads TGTGCCAGCAGTTCCGGGACAGGGGGCGATTCCTACGAGCAGTACTTC.

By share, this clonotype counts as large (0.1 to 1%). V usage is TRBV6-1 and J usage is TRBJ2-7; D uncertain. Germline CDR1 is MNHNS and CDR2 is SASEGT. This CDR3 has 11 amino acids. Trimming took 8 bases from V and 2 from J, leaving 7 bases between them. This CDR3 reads CASSAPYEQYF. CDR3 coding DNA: TGTGCCAGCTCAGCGCCCTACGAGCAGTACTTC.

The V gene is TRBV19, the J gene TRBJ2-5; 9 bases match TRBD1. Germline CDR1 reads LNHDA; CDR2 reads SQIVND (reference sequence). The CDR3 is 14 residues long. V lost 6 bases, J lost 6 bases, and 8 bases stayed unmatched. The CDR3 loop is CASSKQGATKTQYF. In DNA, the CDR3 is TGTGCCAGTAGCAAACAGGGGGCGACGAAGACCCAGTACTTC.

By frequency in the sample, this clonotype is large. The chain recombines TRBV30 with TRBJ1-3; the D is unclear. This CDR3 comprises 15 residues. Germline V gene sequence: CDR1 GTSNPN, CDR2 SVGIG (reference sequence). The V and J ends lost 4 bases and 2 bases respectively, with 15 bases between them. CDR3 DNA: TGTGCCTGGAAACGTGGAAGACTCCCTGGAAACACCATATATTTT. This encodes CAWKRGRLPGNTIYF.

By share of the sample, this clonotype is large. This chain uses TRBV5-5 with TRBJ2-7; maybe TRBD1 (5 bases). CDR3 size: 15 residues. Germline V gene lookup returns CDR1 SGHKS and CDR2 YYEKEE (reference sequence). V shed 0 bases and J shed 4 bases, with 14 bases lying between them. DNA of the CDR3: TGTGCCAGCAGCTTGGCGGGCGGCAGGGTGTACGAGCAGTACTTC. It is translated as CASSLAGGRVYEQYF.

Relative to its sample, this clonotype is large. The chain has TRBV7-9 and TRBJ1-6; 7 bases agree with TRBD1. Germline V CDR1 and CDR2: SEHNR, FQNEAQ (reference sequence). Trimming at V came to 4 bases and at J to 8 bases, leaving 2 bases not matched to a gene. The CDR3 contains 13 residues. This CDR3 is CASSSQGDSPLHF. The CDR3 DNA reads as TGTGCCAGCAGCTCCCAGGGGGATTCACCCCTCCACTTT.

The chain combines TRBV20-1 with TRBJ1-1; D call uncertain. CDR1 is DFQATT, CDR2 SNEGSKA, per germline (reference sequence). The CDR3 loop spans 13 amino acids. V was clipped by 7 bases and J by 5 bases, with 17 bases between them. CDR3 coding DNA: TGCAGTGGAATCACCGCGGGTGGTACTGAAGCTTTCTTT. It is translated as CSGITAGGTEAFF.

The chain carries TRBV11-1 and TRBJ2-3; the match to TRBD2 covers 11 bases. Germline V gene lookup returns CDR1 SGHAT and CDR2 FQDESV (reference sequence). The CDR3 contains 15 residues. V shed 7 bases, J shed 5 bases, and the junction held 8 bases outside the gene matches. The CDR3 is CASTSVAGGIDTQYF. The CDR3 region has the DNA TGTGCCAGCACCTCAGTAGCGGGGGGGATAGATACGCAGTATTTT.

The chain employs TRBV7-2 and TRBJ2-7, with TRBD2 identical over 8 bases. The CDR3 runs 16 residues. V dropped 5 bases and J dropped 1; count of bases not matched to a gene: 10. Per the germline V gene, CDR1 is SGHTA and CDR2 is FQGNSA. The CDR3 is CASSQRGLAGSYEQYF. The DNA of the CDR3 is TGTGCCAGCAGCCAAAGGGGGTTAGCGGGATCCTACGAGCAGTACTTC. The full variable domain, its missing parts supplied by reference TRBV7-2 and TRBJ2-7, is GAGVSQSPSNKVTEKGKDVELRCDPISGHTALYWYRQSLGQGLEFLIYFQGNSAPDKSGLPSDRFSAERTGGSVSTLTIQRTQQEDSAVYLCASSQRGLAGSYEQYFGPGTRLTVT.

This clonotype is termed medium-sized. The CDR3 region has the DNA TGTGCCACCAGCAGAGATAGGGGGGCTATAAACACCGGGGAGCTGTTTTTT. Translating gives CATSRDRGAINTGELFF. The chain combines TRBV15 with TRBJ2-2; the D call may be TRBD1 or TRBD2 (6 bases each). The CDR3 contains 17 residues. Germline CDR1 and CDR2: LNHNV and YYDKDF (reference sequence). V was shortened by 0 bases and J by 2 bases, with 13 bases between the two germline ends.

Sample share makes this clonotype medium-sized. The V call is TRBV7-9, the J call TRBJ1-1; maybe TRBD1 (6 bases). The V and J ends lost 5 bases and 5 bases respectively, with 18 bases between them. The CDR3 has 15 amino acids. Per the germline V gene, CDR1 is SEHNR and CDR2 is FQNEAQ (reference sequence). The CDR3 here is CASSRRGGQETEAFF. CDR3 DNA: TGTGCCAGCAGCCGTAGGGGGGGGCAAGAGACTGAAGCTTTCTTT. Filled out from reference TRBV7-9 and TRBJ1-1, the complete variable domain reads DTGVSQNPRHKITKRGQNVTFRCDPISEHNRLYWYRQTLGQGPEFLTYFQNEAQLEKSRLLSDRFSAERPKGSFSTLEIQRTEQGDSAMYLCASSRRGGQETEAFFGQGTRLTVV.

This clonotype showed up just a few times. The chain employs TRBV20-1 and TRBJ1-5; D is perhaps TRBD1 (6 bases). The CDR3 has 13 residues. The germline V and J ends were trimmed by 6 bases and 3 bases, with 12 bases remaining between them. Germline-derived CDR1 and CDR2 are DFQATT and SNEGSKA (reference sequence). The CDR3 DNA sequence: TGCAGTGCCAAGGGACAAAACAATCAGCCCCAGCATTTT. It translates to CSAKGQNNQPQHF.

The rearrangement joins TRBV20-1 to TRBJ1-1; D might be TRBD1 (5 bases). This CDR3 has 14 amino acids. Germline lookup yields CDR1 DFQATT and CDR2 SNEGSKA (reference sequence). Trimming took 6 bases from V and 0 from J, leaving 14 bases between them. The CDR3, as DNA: TGCAGTGCGCCCGGGACGGCGATGAACACTGAAGCTTTCTTT. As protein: CSAPGTAMNTEAFF.

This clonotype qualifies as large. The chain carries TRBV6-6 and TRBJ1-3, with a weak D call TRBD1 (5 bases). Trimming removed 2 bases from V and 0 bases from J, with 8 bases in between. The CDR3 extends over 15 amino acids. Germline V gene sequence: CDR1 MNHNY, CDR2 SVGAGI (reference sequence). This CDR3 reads CASSYPGSSGNTIYF. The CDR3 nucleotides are TGTGCCAGCAGTTACCCAGGGAGCTCTGGAAACACCATATATTTT.

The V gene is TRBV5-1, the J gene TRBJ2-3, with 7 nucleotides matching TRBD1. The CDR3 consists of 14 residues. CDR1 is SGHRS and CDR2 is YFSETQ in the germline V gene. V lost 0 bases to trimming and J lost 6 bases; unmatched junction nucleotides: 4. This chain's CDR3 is CASSLAQGTDTQYF. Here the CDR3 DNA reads TGCGCCAGCAGCTTGGCACAGGGGACGGATACGCAGTATTTT. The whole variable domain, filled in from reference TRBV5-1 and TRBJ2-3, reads KAGVTQTPRYLIKTRGQQVTLSCSPISGHRSVSWYQQTPGQGLQFLFEYFSETQRNKGNFPGRFSGRQFSNSRSEMNVSTLELGDSALYLCASSLAQGTDTQYFGPGTRLTVL.

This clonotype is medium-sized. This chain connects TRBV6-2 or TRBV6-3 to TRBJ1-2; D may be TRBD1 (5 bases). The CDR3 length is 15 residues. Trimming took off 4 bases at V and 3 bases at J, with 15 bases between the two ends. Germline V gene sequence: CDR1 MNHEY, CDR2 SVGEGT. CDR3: CASSFGTPGDYGYTF. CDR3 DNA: TGTGCCAGCAGTTTCGGGACCCCGGGTGACTATGGCTACACCTTC.

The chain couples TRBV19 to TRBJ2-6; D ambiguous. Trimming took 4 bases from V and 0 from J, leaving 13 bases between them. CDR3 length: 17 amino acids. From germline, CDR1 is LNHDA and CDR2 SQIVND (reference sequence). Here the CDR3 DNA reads TGTGCCAGTAGTAGCCCCGGGCTGTGCTCTGGGGCCAACGTCCTGACTTTC. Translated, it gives CASSSPGLCSGANVLTF. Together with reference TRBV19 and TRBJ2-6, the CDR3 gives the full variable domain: DGGITQSPKYLFRKEGQNVTLSCEQNLNHDAMYWYRQDPGQGLRLIYYSQIVNDFQKGDIAEGYSVSREKKESFPLTVTSAQKNPTAFYLCASSSPGLCSGANVLTFGAGSRLTVL.

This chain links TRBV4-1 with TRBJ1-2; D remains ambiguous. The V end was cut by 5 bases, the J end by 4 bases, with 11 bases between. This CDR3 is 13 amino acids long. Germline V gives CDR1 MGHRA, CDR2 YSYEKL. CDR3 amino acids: CASSLEGSYGYTF. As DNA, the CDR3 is TGCGCCAGCAGCTTAGAGGGAAGCTATGGCTACACCTTC.

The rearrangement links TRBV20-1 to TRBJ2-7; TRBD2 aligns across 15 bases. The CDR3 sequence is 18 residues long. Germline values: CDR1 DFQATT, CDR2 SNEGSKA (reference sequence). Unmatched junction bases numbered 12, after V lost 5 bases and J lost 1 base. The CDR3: CSALPGPGLAGGSYEQYF. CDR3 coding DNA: TGCAGTGCTCTACCTGGCCCGGGACTAGCGGGAGGATCCTACGAGCAGTACTTC.

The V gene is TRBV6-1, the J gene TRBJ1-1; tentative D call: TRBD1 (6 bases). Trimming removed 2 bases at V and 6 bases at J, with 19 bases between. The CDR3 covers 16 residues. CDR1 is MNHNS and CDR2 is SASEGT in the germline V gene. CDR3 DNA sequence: TGTGCCAGCAGTGAATGGGTCGCGGGGGGCAAGGCTGAAGCTTTCTTT. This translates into CASSEWVAGGKAEAFF.

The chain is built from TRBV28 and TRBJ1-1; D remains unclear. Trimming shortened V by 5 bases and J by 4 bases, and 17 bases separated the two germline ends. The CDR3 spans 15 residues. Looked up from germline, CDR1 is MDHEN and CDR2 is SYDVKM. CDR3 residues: CASSPSPLFGTEAFF. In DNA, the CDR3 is TGTGCCAGCAGTCCCAGCCCTCTATTCGGCACTGAAGCTTTCTTT. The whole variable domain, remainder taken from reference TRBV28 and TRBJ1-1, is DVKVTQSSRYLVKRTGEKVFLECVQDMDHENMFWYRQDPGLGLRLIYFSYDVKMKEKGDIPEGYSVSREKKERFSLILESASTNQTSMYLCASSPSPLFGTEAFFGQGTRLTVV.